What follows is one T cell receptor beta chain and its context. This entry is derived from a study of OX40 agonist ivuxolimab in advanced cancers. Measured with immunoSEQ multiplex PCR; TCRdb has only the in-frame clones, and not every one. The sample consists of about 13,000 clones, around 82% of them appearing once. With 5 bases clipped from V and 1 base from J, the junction kept 17 bases outside the gene matches. The V gene's germline CDR1 is SEHNR and CDR2 FQNEAQ (reference sequence). The CDR3 has 18 amino acids. This rearrangement joins TRBV7-9 to TRBJ2-7; 7 nucleotides agree with TRBD1. This sample comprised CD4+ or CD8+ T cells sorted from blood, obtained in a trial of the OX40 agonist ivuxolimab. This TCR was recovered from an adult with an advanced solid tumor such as melanoma, head and neck, liver or kidney cancer. CDR3 amino acids: CASSPSAGTEHPSYEQYF. In DNA, the CDR3 is TGTGCCAGCAGCCCATCCGCCGGGACAGAACATCCTTCCTACGAGCAGTACTTC.